The rows below give T cell receptor beta chains drawn from one sample of a study of blood T cell repertoires in COVID-19. TCRdb's copy holds only in-frame clones and misses some; the assay was immunoSEQ multiplex PCR. The sample includes some 100,000 clones, 86% of them seen just once. The sample was peripheral blood. The receptor set was obtained from a middle-aged man with acute or convalescent COVID-19. The CDR3 runs from the conserved cysteine through the conserved F or W. Fields, in order: J gene, D gene, V gene, clone size, CDR3 protein, CDR3 DNA. D genes are given only for firm matches. Clone size is stated in some rows and not others, as once, few, many or a class when expanded.

j_gene: TRBJ2-2
d_gene: -
v_gene: TRBV15
abundance: -
CDR3aa: CATSRTPEGELFF
CDR3nt: TGTGCCACCAGCAGAACCCCCGAGGGGGAGCTGTTTTTT

j_gene: TRBJ2-7
d_gene: -
v_gene: TRBV5-1
abundance: -
CDR3aa: CASSILGGQSYEQYF
CDR3nt: TGCGCCAGCAGCATACTCGGGGGGCAAAGCTACGAGCAGTACTTC

j_gene: TRBJ2-3
d_gene: -
v_gene: TRBV5-1
abundance: -
CDR3aa: CASSLASGTDTQYF
CDR3nt: TGCGCCAGCAGCTTAGCTAGCGGCACAGATACGCAGTATTTT

j_gene: TRBJ1-1
d_gene: -
v_gene: TRBV5-1
abundance: -
CDR3aa: CASSATGRTTEAFF
CDR3nt: TGCGCCAGCAGCGCCACAGGGCGGACCACTGAAGCTTTCTTT

j_gene: TRBJ2-5
d_gene: -
v_gene: TRBV4-1
abundance: -
CDR3aa: CASSQDIRSPQYF
CDR3nt: TGCGCCAGCAGCCAAGATATCAGGTCTCCCCAGTACTTC

j_gene: TRBJ2-7
d_gene: -
v_gene: TRBV6-5
abundance: few
CDR3aa: CASTKQVAGEQYF
CDR3nt: TGTGCCAGTACAAAGCAAGTGGCGGGGGAGCAGTACTTC

j_gene: TRBJ2-5
d_gene: -
v_gene: TRBV21-1
abundance: -
CDR3aa: CASSKGGGGRQETQYF
CDR3nt: TGTGCCAGCAGCAAAGGGGGCGGGGGAAGGCAAGAGACCCAGTACTTC

j_gene: TRBJ1-2
d_gene: -
v_gene: TRBV5-5
abundance: -
CDR3aa: CASSPDRANYGYTF
CDR3nt: TGTGCCAGCAGCCCGGACAGAGCTAACTATGGCTACACCTTC

j_gene: TRBJ1-2
d_gene: TRBD1
v_gene: TRBV7-2
abundance: -
CDR3aa: CASSSPNRGPLYGYTF
CDR3nt: TGTGCCAGCAGTTCTCCAAACAGGGGGCCCCTCTATGGCTACACCTTC

j_gene: TRBJ1-2
d_gene: TRBD1
v_gene: TRBV4-2
abundance: -
CDR3aa: CASSQNTGDNGYTF
CDR3nt: TGTGCCAGCAGCCAGAATACAGGGGATAATGGCTACACCTTC

j_gene: TRBJ2-7
d_gene: -
v_gene: TRBV5-5
abundance: -
CDR3aa: CASSLTGSYEQYF
CDR3nt: TGTGCCAGCAGCCTGACAGGTTCCTACGAGCAGTACTTC

j_gene: TRBJ1-2
d_gene: TRBD1
v_gene: TRBV19
abundance: -
CDR3aa: CASSIDLRTGGFWYGYTF
CDR3nt: TGTGCCAGTAGTATAGATCTCCGAACAGGGGGATTCTGGTATGGCTACACCTTC

j_gene: TRBJ2-1
d_gene: TRBD2
v_gene: TRBV24-1
abundance: once
CDR3aa: CATSDLGGRKLNEQFF
CDR3nt: TGTGCCACCAGTGATTTGGGCGGGAGAAAATTGAATGAGCAGTTCTTC

j_gene: TRBJ1-1
d_gene: TRBD1
v_gene: TRBV18
abundance: -
CDR3aa: CASSHSDRGKREAFF
CDR3nt: TGTGCCAGCTCACACTCGGACAGGGGAAAGAGGGAAGCTTTCTTT

j_gene: TRBJ2-2
d_gene: TRBD1
v_gene: TRBV6-5
abundance: -
CDR3aa: CASEDRGIGGELFF
CDR3nt: TGTGCCAGCGAGGACAGGGGGATTGGCGGGGAGCTGTTTTTT

j_gene: TRBJ2-5
d_gene: TRBD1
v_gene: TRBV5-5
abundance: -
CDR3aa: CASSLEGQGRETQYF
CDR3nt: TGTGCCAGCAGCTTGGAAGGACAGGGAAGGGAGACCCAGTACTTC

j_gene: TRBJ1-2
d_gene: TRBD1
v_gene: TRBV30
abundance: -
CDR3aa: CAWSGPGGYGYTF
CDR3nt: TGTGCCTGGAGTGGCCCAGGGGGATATGGCTACACCTTC

j_gene: TRBJ1-4
d_gene: -
v_gene: TRBV6-5
abundance: -
CDR3aa: CASSKTTTNEKLFF
CDR3nt: TGTGCCAGCAGTAAGACAACTACTAATGAAAAACTGTTTTTT

j_gene: TRBJ2-3
d_gene: -
v_gene: TRBV29-1
abundance: -
CDR3aa: CSVEPGQRTQYF
CDR3nt: TGCAGCGTTGAACCCGGACAGAGGACGCAGTATTTT

j_gene: TRBJ1-3
d_gene: -
v_gene: TRBV7-6
abundance: -
CDR3aa: CASSLLAGFQDTIYF
CDR3nt: TGTGCCAGCAGCTTATTGGCAGGTTTTCAGGACACCATATATTTT

j_gene: TRBJ2-5
d_gene: -
v_gene: TRBV27
abundance: -
CDR3aa: CASSWAYQETQYF
CDR3nt: TGTGCCAGCAGTTGGGCGTACCAAGAGACCCAGTACTTC

j_gene: TRBJ2-5
d_gene: TRBD1
v_gene: TRBV4-1
abundance: once
CDR3aa: CASSQDQKWGQLGETQYF
CDR3nt: TGCGCCAGCAGCCAAGATCAAAAGTGGGGACAGCTTGGAGAGACCCAGTACTTC

j_gene: TRBJ2-7
d_gene: TRBD2
v_gene: TRBV3-1/TRBV3-2
abundance: -
CDR3aa: CASSQWTSGVSSYEQYF
CDR3nt: TGTGCCAGCAGCCAGTGGACTAGCGGGGTTAGCTCCTACGAGCAGTACTTC

j_gene: TRBJ2-1
d_gene: TRBD2
v_gene: TRBV7-9
abundance: -
CDR3aa: CASSSYTGGGSYNEQFF
CDR3nt: TGTGCCAGCAGCTCCTACACCGGGGGGGGATCCTACAATGAGCAGTTCTTC

j_gene: TRBJ1-2
d_gene: TRBD1
v_gene: TRBV11-3
abundance: -
CDR3aa: CASSPGQGSNGYTF
CDR3nt: TGTGCCAGCAGCCCGGGACAGGGAAGCAATGGCTACACCTTC

j_gene: TRBJ1-2
d_gene: TRBD1
v_gene: TRBV5-4
abundance: -
CDR3aa: CASSSNRGLNYGYTF
CDR3nt: TGTGCCAGCAGCTCCAACAGGGGCCTTAACTATGGCTACACCTTC

j_gene: TRBJ2-2
d_gene: TRBD1
v_gene: TRBV14
abundance: -
CDR3aa: CASRFSGTGTRGELFF
CDR3nt: TGTGCCAGCCGGTTTTCTGGGACAGGGACGCGCGGGGAGCTGTTTTTT

j_gene: TRBJ1-4
d_gene: TRBD1
v_gene: TRBV27
abundance: -
CDR3aa: CASSFRDRVYEKLFF
CDR3nt: TGTGCCAGCAGTTTCCGGGACAGGGTTTATGAAAAACTGTTTTTT

j_gene: TRBJ1-4
d_gene: -
v_gene: TRBV20-1
abundance: -
CDR3aa: CSASDREGEKLFF
CDR3nt: TGCAGTGCTAGTGACAGAGAGGGTGAAAAACTGTTTTTT

j_gene: TRBJ2-7
d_gene: TRBD2
v_gene: TRBV18
abundance: -
CDR3aa: CASSPPGLAGGGSYYEQYF
CDR3nt: TGTGCCAGCTCACCACCGGGACTAGCGGGAGGTGGAAGTTACTACGAGCAGTACTTC

j_gene: TRBJ2-1
d_gene: TRBD1
v_gene: TRBV7-3
abundance: -
CDR3aa: CASSLGDRDNEQFF
CDR3nt: TGTGCCAGCAGCCTCGGGGACAGGGACAATGAGCAGTTCTTC

j_gene: TRBJ1-1
d_gene: TRBD1
v_gene: TRBV4-2
abundance: few
CDR3aa: CASSQVQGVGGRGAFF
CDR3nt: TGTGCCAGCAGCCAAGTCCAAGGGGTAGGGGGCAGAGGAGCTTTCTTT

j_gene: TRBJ2-5
d_gene: -
v_gene: TRBV5-1
abundance: few
CDR3aa: CARPTSGEIQETQYF
CDR3nt: TGCGCCAGACCGACTTCCGGGGAGATACAAGAGACCCAGTACTTC

j_gene: TRBJ2-3
d_gene: -
v_gene: TRBV12-5
abundance: few
CDR3aa: CASGLAWTADSTQYF
CDR3nt: TGTGCTAGTGGTTTGGCCTGGACAGCCGACAGTACGCAGTATTTT

j_gene: TRBJ2-3
d_gene: TRBD2
v_gene: TRBV6-5
abundance: -
CDR3aa: CASGASGRSDTQYF
CDR3nt: TGTGCCAGCGGAGCTAGCGGGAGGTCAGATACGCAGTATTTT

j_gene: TRBJ1-3
d_gene: TRBD1
v_gene: TRBV9
abundance: -
CDR3aa: CASSVGDRAAGNTIYF
CDR3nt: TGTGCCAGCAGCGTAGGGGACAGGGCAGCTGGAAACACCATATATTTT

j_gene: TRBJ1-2
d_gene: -
v_gene: TRBV6-5
abundance: once
CDR3aa: CASSSRGTSYGYTF
CDR3nt: TGTGCCAGCAGTTCCCGGGGTACTTCATATGGCTACACCTTC

j_gene: TRBJ1-5
d_gene: -
v_gene: TRBV19
abundance: -
CDR3aa: CASSIGSGNQPQHF
CDR3nt: TGTGCCAGTAGTATAGGGAGTGGGAATCAGCCCCAGCATTTT

j_gene: TRBJ2-5
d_gene: TRBD1
v_gene: TRBV7-9
abundance: -
CDR3aa: CASSPTGGVETQYF
CDR3nt: TGTGCCAGCAGCCCGACAGGGGGTGTTGAGACCCAGTACTTC

j_gene: TRBJ2-1
d_gene: -
v_gene: TRBV11-3
abundance: -
CDR3aa: CASSFRGASYNEQFF
CDR3nt: TGTGCCAGCAGCTTCCGGGGGGCCTCCTACAATGAGCAGTTCTTC

j_gene: TRBJ2-3
d_gene: TRBD2
v_gene: TRBV4-2
abundance: few
CDR3aa: CASSRTSGFTDTQYF
CDR3nt: TGTGCCAGCAGCCGTACTAGCGGTTTCACAGATACGCAGTATTTT

j_gene: TRBJ2-7
d_gene: -
v_gene: TRBV30
abundance: -
CDR3aa: CAWSGGHTYEQYF
CDR3nt: TGTGCCTGGAGTGGGGGACACACCTACGAGCAGTACTTC

j_gene: TRBJ1-1
d_gene: -
v_gene: TRBV4-1
abundance: once
CDR3aa: CASSQVGGNTEAFF
CDR3nt: TGCGCCAGCAGCCAAGTAGGGGGTAACACTGAAGCTTTCTTT

j_gene: TRBJ1-1
d_gene: -
v_gene: TRBV24-1
abundance: -
CDR3aa: CATKQQANTEAFF
CDR3nt: TGTGCCACCAAACAACAGGCGAACACTGAAGCTTTCTTT

j_gene: TRBJ1-3
d_gene: TRBD1
v_gene: TRBV7-8
abundance: -
CDR3aa: CASGRTGGNTIYF
CDR3nt: TGTGCCAGCGGCAGGACAGGGGGAAACACCATATATTTT

j_gene: TRBJ1-1
d_gene: -
v_gene: TRBV12-5
abundance: -
CDR3aa: CASGLATTAFPADEAFF
CDR3nt: TGTGCTAGTGGTTTGGCAACCACCGCCTTCCCGGCGGATGAAGCTTTCTTT

j_gene: TRBJ1-6
d_gene: -
v_gene: TRBV28
abundance: -
CDR3aa: CASTLRQTLTSSYNSPLHF
CDR3nt: TGTGCCAGCACCCTAAGGCAGACCTTGACTAGCTCCTATAATTCACCCCTCCACTTT

j_gene: TRBJ2-7
d_gene: TRBD1
v_gene: TRBV2
abundance: once
CDR3aa: CASRAQTGQGNEQYF
CDR3nt: TGTGCCAGCAGGGCCCAAACGGGACAGGGGAACGAGCAGTACTTC

j_gene: TRBJ1-1
d_gene: TRBD1
v_gene: TRBV18
abundance: -
CDR3aa: CASSPAGQGTLAFF
CDR3nt: TGTGCCAGCTCACCCGCCGGACAGGGTACTTTGGCTTTCTTT

j_gene: TRBJ1-2
d_gene: TRBD1
v_gene: TRBV3-1/TRBV3-2
abundance: -
CDR3aa: CASSQRGQGAPGYGYTF
CDR3nt: TGTGCCAGCAGCCAAAGGGGACAGGGGGCGCCTGGCTATGGCTACACCTTC

j_gene: TRBJ2-2
d_gene: -
v_gene: TRBV10-3
abundance: once
CDR3aa: CATQNGGKRPSGTGELFF
CDR3nt: TGTGCCACTCAAAACGGTGGCAAACGCCCATCGGGCACCGGGGAGCTGTTTTTT

j_gene: TRBJ2-7
d_gene: TRBD2
v_gene: TRBV3-1/TRBV3-2
abundance: few
CDR3aa: CASSHGGGYEQYF
CDR3nt: TGTGCCAGCAGCCACGGGGGGGGCTACGAGCAGTACTTC

j_gene: TRBJ2-3
d_gene: TRBD2
v_gene: TRBV5-1
abundance: -
CDR3aa: CASSLELAGGTDTQYF
CDR3nt: TGCGCCAGCAGCTTGGAGCTAGCGGGAGGGACAGATACGCAGTATTTT

j_gene: TRBJ2-1
d_gene: TRBD2
v_gene: TRBV5-1
abundance: -
CDR3aa: CASSPLAGDRHEQFF
CDR3nt: TGCGCCAGCAGCCCCTTAGCGGGAGATAGGCATGAGCAGTTCTTC

j_gene: TRBJ2-1
d_gene: TRBD2
v_gene: TRBV30
abundance: -
CDR3aa: CAWRPGTSGSLHEQFF
CDR3nt: TGTGCCTGGAGGCCCGGGACTAGCGGGAGTTTACATGAGCAGTTCTTC

j_gene: TRBJ1-3
d_gene: -
v_gene: TRBV9
abundance: once
CDR3aa: CASSSRRDIVGNTIYF
CDR3nt: TGTGCCAGCAGCTCGCGAAGGGACATCGTTGGAAACACCATATATTTT

j_gene: TRBJ2-1
d_gene: TRBD2
v_gene: TRBV19
abundance: -
CDR3aa: CATTTLPGGYNEQFF
CDR3nt: TGTGCCACCACTACCTTGCCGGGAGGATACAATGAGCAGTTCTTC